The clone carrying this TCR beta chain was counted ten times or more. The source of the sample is a study of read filtering for tumor transcriptome and immune sequencing. Overall study context: Transcriptome libraries were built from DNase-treated RNA.

This library used approximately 370 ng RNA and molecular barcoded adaptors spanning alpha/delta and beta/gamma chains. One entry per CDR3 protein, called by TCRdb with MiXCR from the reads. The sample holds more than 45,000 distinct CDR3 sequences, roughly 20% seen once. The trim removed 0 bases at V and 7 bases at J, leaving 11 bases unmatched. The germline gives CDR1 LGHDT, CDR2 YNNKEL (reference sequence). CDR3 length: 17 amino acids. The TCR was taken from a donor over 35 with multiple myeloma. Specimen: a population of CD138-negative cells sorted from bone marrow. The V call is TRBV3-1, the J call TRBJ2-2; 7 bases map to TRBD2. In nucleotides, the CDR3 is TGTGCCAGCAGCCAAGACTCTATCGGGACTAACGTCGGGGAGCTGTTTTTT. Protein: CASSQDSIGTNVGELFF.